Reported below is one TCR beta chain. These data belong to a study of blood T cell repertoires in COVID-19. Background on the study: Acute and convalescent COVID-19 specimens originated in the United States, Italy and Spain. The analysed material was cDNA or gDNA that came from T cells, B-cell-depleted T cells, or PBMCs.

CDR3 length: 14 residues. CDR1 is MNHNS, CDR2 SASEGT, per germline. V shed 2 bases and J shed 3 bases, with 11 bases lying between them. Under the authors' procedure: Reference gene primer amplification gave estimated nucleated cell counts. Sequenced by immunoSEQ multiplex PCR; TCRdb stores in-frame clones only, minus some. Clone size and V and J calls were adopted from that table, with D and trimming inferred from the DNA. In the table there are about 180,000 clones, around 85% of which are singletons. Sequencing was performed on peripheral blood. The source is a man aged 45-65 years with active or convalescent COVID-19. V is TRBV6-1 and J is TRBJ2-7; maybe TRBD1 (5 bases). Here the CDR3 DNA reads TGTGCCAGCAGTGAACAGGGATCCGACTACGAGCAGTACTTC. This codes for CASSEQGSDYEQYF.